The rows below give T cell receptor beta chains drawn from one sample of a study of CD8 T cells in Susac syndrome. TCRdb used MiXCR to reprocess the immunoSEQ multiplex PCR reads, holding one entry per CDR3 protein. The sample has about 130,000 distinct CDR3 sequences, 90% to 95% seen once. Material: CD8+ T cells from PBMCs. These receptors came from a human donor with multiple sclerosis. The CDR3 runs from the conserved cysteine through the conserved F or W. D genes are given only for firm matches. Rows give clone size only sometimes, using once, few, many, or a class for an expanded clone.

j_call: TRBJ2-7
v_call: TRBV14
clone_size: few
cdr3_length: 12
d_call: .
cdr3_nt: TGTGCCAGCAGCCCGGCCAACGAAGAGCAGTACTTC
cdr3_aa: CASSPANEEQYF

j_call: TRBJ1-5
v_call: TRBV6-5
clone_size: .
cdr3_length: 13
d_call: TRBD1
cdr3_nt: TGTGCCAGCAGTGCCGTGACAGGGGGGTTACAGCATTTT
cdr3_aa: CASSAVTGGLQHF

j_call: TRBJ2-3
v_call: TRBV5-6
clone_size: .
cdr3_length: 17
d_call: TRBD2
cdr3_nt: TGTGCCAGCAGCCGTCCCGTCTGGCGGGAGGCTGATGATACGCAGTATTTT
cdr3_aa: CASSRPVWREADDTQYF

j_call: TRBJ1-1
v_call: TRBV29-1
clone_size: .
cdr3_length: 13
d_call: .
cdr3_nt: TGCAGCGTTGAAGGGCAAGCGCTGTCTGAAGCTTTCTTT
cdr3_aa: CSVEGQALSEAFF

j_call: TRBJ1-1
v_call: TRBV27
clone_size: .
cdr3_length: 14
d_call: .
cdr3_nt: TGTGCCAGCAGTTTTTTAGGGAGGGTCAGTGAAGCTTTCTTT
cdr3_aa: CASSFLGRVSEAFF

j_call: TRBJ1-1
v_call: TRBV19
clone_size: few
cdr3_length: 14
d_call: .
cdr3_nt: TGTGCCAGTACCTCGACAGTGGCAGGGACTGAAGCTTTCTTT
cdr3_aa: CASTSTVAGTEAFF

j_call: TRBJ2-5
v_call: TRBV6-5
clone_size: once
cdr3_length: 14
d_call: .
cdr3_nt: TGTGCCAGCAGTTACCAGGACGGACAAGAGACCCAGTACTTC
cdr3_aa: CASSYQDGQETQYF

j_call: TRBJ1-2
v_call: TRBV27
clone_size: .
cdr3_length: 14
d_call: TRBD1
cdr3_nt: TGTGCCAGCAGTCCGGACAGGTCCTACTATGGCTACACCTTC
cdr3_aa: CASSPDRSYYGYTF

j_call: TRBJ2-3
v_call: TRBV3-1
clone_size: .
cdr3_length: 13
d_call: .
cdr3_nt: TGTGCCAGCAGCCAGCCCCACCCAGATACGCAGTATTTT
cdr3_aa: CASSQPHPDTQYF

j_call: TRBJ2-2
v_call: TRBV6-5
clone_size: .
cdr3_length: 13
d_call: .
cdr3_nt: TGTGCCAGCAGTTACAAATACACCGGGGAGCTGTTTTTT
cdr3_aa: CASSYKYTGELFF

j_call: TRBJ1-2
v_call: TRBV6-5
clone_size: .
cdr3_length: 14
d_call: .
cdr3_nt: TGTGCCAGCAAGCGGAAGGGGATTACTTATGGCTACACCTTC
cdr3_aa: CASKRKGITYGYTF

j_call: TRBJ1-1
v_call: TRBV9
clone_size: .
cdr3_length: 14
d_call: .
cdr3_nt: TGTGCCAGCAGCGTAGCTCCCGGGAACACTGAAGCTTTCTTT
cdr3_aa: CASSVAPGNTEAFF

j_call: TRBJ1-2
v_call: TRBV4-2
clone_size: once
cdr3_length: 12
d_call: .
cdr3_nt: TGTGCCAGCAGCCAAGCAATCGGAGGCTACACCTTC
cdr3_aa: CASSQAIGGYTF

j_call: TRBJ1-1
v_call: TRBV6-5
clone_size: .
cdr3_length: 14
d_call: .
cdr3_nt: TGTGCCAGCAGTTACTCGATATCGGAACCTGAAGCTTTCTTT
cdr3_aa: CASSYSISEPEAFF

j_call: TRBJ1-1
v_call: TRBV5-1
clone_size: .
cdr3_length: 11
d_call: .
cdr3_nt: TGCGCCAGCAGCCCGGGCGGGAGCGCTTTCTTT
cdr3_aa: CASSPGGSAFF

j_call: TRBJ1-5
v_call: TRBV12-3/TRBV12-4
clone_size: .
cdr3_length: 15
d_call: TRBD1
cdr3_nt: TGTGCCAGCACTCCATTGGACAGGCCCAATCAGCCCCAGCATTTT
cdr3_aa: CASTPLDRPNQPQHF

j_call: TRBJ2-2
v_call: TRBV14
clone_size: .
cdr3_length: 14
d_call: .
cdr3_nt: TGTGCCAGCAGCCAAGTCATGAACACCGGGGAGCTGTTTTTT
cdr3_aa: CASSQVMNTGELFF

j_call: TRBJ2-1
v_call: TRBV7-3
clone_size: .
cdr3_length: 16
d_call: .
cdr3_nt: TGTGCCAGCAGCTCAGGGGTCGGACTCTCCTACAATGAGCAGTTCTTC
cdr3_aa: CASSSGVGLSYNEQFF

j_call: TRBJ2-4
v_call: TRBV24-1
clone_size: .
cdr3_length: 13
d_call: .
cdr3_nt: TGTGCCACCGGAAACATTTCCAAAAACATTCAGTACTTC
cdr3_aa: CATGNISKNIQYF

j_call: TRBJ2-1
v_call: TRBV13
clone_size: .
cdr3_length: 15
d_call: TRBD2
cdr3_nt: TGTGCCAGCAGCTGGGGGGGGGTGTCCTACAATGAGCAGTTCTTC
cdr3_aa: CASSWGGVSYNEQFF

j_call: TRBJ2-7
v_call: TRBV30
clone_size: .
cdr3_length: 13
d_call: .
cdr3_nt: TGTGCCTGGAGTCCAGACTCAGCCTACGAGCAGTACTTC
cdr3_aa: CAWSPDSAYEQYF

j_call: TRBJ2-7
v_call: TRBV9
clone_size: .
cdr3_length: 15
d_call: .
cdr3_nt: TGTGCCAGCAGCGGGGGGATGAGCCCCACCTACGAGCAGTACTTC
cdr3_aa: CASSGGMSPTYEQYF

j_call: TRBJ2-7
v_call: TRBV10-3
clone_size: .
cdr3_length: 17
d_call: .
cdr3_nt: TGTGCCATCAGTGAGCCCGGTCGGGACACGATGTCCTACGAGCAGTACTTC
cdr3_aa: CAISEPGRDTMSYEQYF

j_call: TRBJ2-3
v_call: TRBV4-1
clone_size: .
cdr3_length: 15
d_call: .
cdr3_nt: TGCGCCAGCAGCCTATCTTTTGGGGGCACAGATACGCAGTATTTT
cdr3_aa: CASSLSFGGTDTQYF

j_call: TRBJ2-7
v_call: TRBV9
clone_size: .
cdr3_length: 14
d_call: .
cdr3_nt: TGTGCCAGCAGCGTAGAAGAGGCCCCAGAGGAGCAGTACTTC
cdr3_aa: CASSVEEAPEEQYF

j_call: TRBJ1-1
v_call: TRBV20-1
clone_size: once
cdr3_length: 10
d_call: .
cdr3_nt: TGCAGTGCCCCGCGCACTGAAGCTTTCTTT
cdr3_aa: CSAPRTEAFF

j_call: TRBJ2-3
v_call: TRBV30
clone_size: .
cdr3_length: 15
d_call: .
cdr3_nt: TGTGCCTGGAGTACCGGAATTACCCCCACAGATACGCAGTATTTT
cdr3_aa: CAWSTGITPTDTQYF

j_call: TRBJ2-7
v_call: TRBV21-1
clone_size: .
cdr3_length: 15
d_call: .
cdr3_nt: TGTGCCAGCAGCATGGGGGGGCGGGTAGCCTACGAGCAGTACTTC
cdr3_aa: CASSMGGRVAYEQYF

j_call: TRBJ2-3
v_call: TRBV7-2
clone_size: .
cdr3_length: 15
d_call: TRBD1
cdr3_nt: TGTGCCAGCAGCTTAGCGGGACAGGGAATAGATACGCAGTATTTT
cdr3_aa: CASSLAGQGIDTQYF

j_call: TRBJ1-2
v_call: TRBV6-1
clone_size: .
cdr3_length: 12
d_call: .
cdr3_nt: TGTGCCAGCAGCCTGGGGGAGAATGGCTACACCTTC
cdr3_aa: CASSLGENGYTF

j_call: TRBJ2-2
v_call: TRBV27
clone_size: .
cdr3_length: 12
d_call: .
cdr3_nt: TGTGCCAGCAGTTCACTTGCGGGGGAGCTGTTTTTT
cdr3_aa: CASSSLAGELFF

j_call: TRBJ2-7
v_call: TRBV10-3
clone_size: .
cdr3_length: 11
d_call: .
cdr3_nt: TGTGCCATCAGTGAAGCCCTTGAGCAGTACTTC
cdr3_aa: CAISEALEQYF